This entry features one T cell receptor (beta chain) sequence. Its antigen is still unknown. This specimen includes other DNA sequences encoding the same CDR3. The CDR3 contains 15 residues. The J segment lost 5 bases and the V segment lost 7 bases, leaving 12 bases of the junction unmatched. Germline loops: CDR1 SGHNT, CDR2 YYREEE (reference sequence). Amplification used 60 Vbeta primers and 13 Jbeta primers. Profiled with immunoSEQ multiplex PCR; TCRdb holds only in-frame clones, not every one. The sample yields around 100,000 clones, under 85% seen once. This sample stems from a study of cytomegalovirus exposure and HLA in healthy donors. Broader study findings: The study recorded 164 TCR beta chains that were cytomegalovirus-associated.

This chain connects TRBV5-4 to TRBJ2-5; the match to TRBD1 covers 9 bases. The TCR originated in a man between 45 and 60 years old in good health and CMV-seropositive. Sequenced material: PBMCs. The CDR3: CASSRRQGVDETQYF. The CDR3 DNA is TGTGCCAGCTCCAGGCGACAGGGGGTAGACGAGACCCAGTACTTC.